The clone carrying this T cell receptor (beta chain) was seen repeatedly, ten times or more. What it recognizes is unknown. The data belong to a study of T cells in Graves' hyperthyroidism and ophthalmopathy. Whole-study results and caveats: Blood also held most thyroid clonotypes expanded beyond 0.001. A model of 13 V-J pairs discriminated ophthalmopathy from stable hyperthyroidism.

Diagnoses were established using clinical symptoms, serum thyroxine and TRAb, thyroid ultrasound and orbital computed tomography. RNA transcripts gave rise to amplified TCR beta CDR3 regions. HTBI primers were the set used in a first-round RT-PCR of the TCR CDR3. TCRdb reprocessed the multiplex PCR reads with MiXCR, giving one entry per CDR3 protein. Here the sample spans 450,000 to 550,000 distinct CDR3 sequences, around 22% being singletons. The CDR3 runs 11 residues. Trimming took off 3 bases at V and 5 bases at J, with 5 bases between the two ends. From germline, CDR1 is LNHDA and CDR2 SQIVND (reference sequence).

Material for sequencing was blood. The source is a woman in her twenties or thirties with Graves' ophthalmopathy. The chain combines TRBV19 with TRBJ2-7; no firm D call. The CDR3 DNA follows: TGTGCCAGTAGTATCCACGACGAGCAGTACTTC. Amino acid sequence: CASSIHDEQYF.